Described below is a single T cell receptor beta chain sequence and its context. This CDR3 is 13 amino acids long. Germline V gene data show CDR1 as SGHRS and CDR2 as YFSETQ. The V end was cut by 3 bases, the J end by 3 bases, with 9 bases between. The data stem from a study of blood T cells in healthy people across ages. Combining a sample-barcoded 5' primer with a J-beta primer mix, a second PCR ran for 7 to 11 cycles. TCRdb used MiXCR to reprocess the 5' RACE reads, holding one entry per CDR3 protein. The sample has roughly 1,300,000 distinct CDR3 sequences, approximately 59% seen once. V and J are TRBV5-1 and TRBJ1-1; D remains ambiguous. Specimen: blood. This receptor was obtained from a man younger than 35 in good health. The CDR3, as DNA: TGCGCCAGCAGCTGGCCGGGGTACACTGAAGCTTTCTTT. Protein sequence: CASSWPGYTEAFF.